A selection of T cell receptor beta chains follows, all from one sample in a study of cytomegalovirus exposure and HLA in healthy donors. Produced via immunoSEQ multiplex PCR; TCRdb's table is partial and in-frame only. The sample shows tens of thousands of clones, more than 60% of them seen only once. Specimen: PBMCs. These receptors all stem from a man between 18 and 35 years old in good health and CMV-seropositive. Both conserved end residues are part of each CDR3. The D gene is left open where the match is weak. Only part of the rows carry a size: once, few, many, or a class if the clone is expanded.

CASSLTGANTEAFF,TGCGCCAGCAGCTTGACAGGGGCGAACACTGAAGCTTTCTTT,-,TRBJ1-1,TRBV5-1,TRBD1
CASSPARARGYGYTF,TGTGCCAGCAGTCCAGCGAGAGCACGGGGCTATGGCTACACCTTC,-,TRBJ1-2,TRBV28,-
CASSHTLGGTGETQYF,TGTGCCAGCAGCCACACATTAGGTGGGACAGGAGAGACCCAGTACTTC,-,TRBJ2-5,TRBV5-4,TRBD1
CASSFGRTLYNTEAFF,TGTGCCAGCAGTTTTGGCAGGACACTTTATAACACTGAAGCTTTCTTT,-,TRBJ1-1,TRBV28,-
CASSPPRLAGPHYTDTQYF,TGCGCCAGCAGCCCACCACGACTAGCGGGACCCCACTACACAGATACGCAGTATTTT,once,TRBJ2-3,TRBV4-1,TRBD2
CASSSFSTDTQYF,TGTGCCAGCTCATCGTTTAGCACAGATACGCAGTATTTT,-,TRBJ2-3,TRBV18,-
CASSVLGPSPASPTDTQYF,TGTGCCAGCAGTGTTCTGGGCCCATCACCCGCCTCACCCACAGATACGCAGTATTTT,-,TRBJ2-3,TRBV6-1,-
CAHRRQQRRATNEKLFF,TGTGCCCATCGTCGGCAGCAAAGGAGGGCAACTAATGAAAAACTGTTTTTT,-,TRBJ1-4,TRBV14,-
CASSLAGINYEQYF,TGCGCCAGCAGCTTGGCAGGGATTAACTACGAGCAGTACTTC,-,TRBJ2-7,TRBV5-1,-
CSVASAGANVLTF,TGCAGCGTTGCCAGCGCTGGGGCCAACGTCCTGACTTTC,-,TRBJ2-6,TRBV29-1,-
CASRGTSGRTGELFF,TGTGCCAGCAGGGGGACTAGCGGGAGAACCGGGGAGCTGTTTTTT,-,TRBJ2-2,TRBV2,TRBD2
CASTVNTEAFF,TGTGCCAGTACAGTGAACACTGAAGCTTTCTTT,-,TRBJ1-1,TRBV28,-
CASSQSTGELFF,TGTGCCAGCAGTCAATCAACCGGGGAGCTGTTTTTT,once,TRBJ2-2,TRBV6-5,-
CASSPIDRYEQYF,TGTGCCAGCAGTCCGATAGACAGATACGAGCAGTACTTC,-,TRBJ2-7,TRBV28,-
CASSQDTDDRTSTDTQYF,TGTGCCAGCAGCCAAGATACTGATGACAGAACTAGCACAGATACGCAGTATTTT,-,TRBJ2-3,TRBV4-2,-
CASTVTEVFNEQFF,TGTGCCAGCACCGTTACGGAGGTCTTTAATGAGCAGTTCTTC,-,TRBJ2-1,TRBV7-9,-
CASRPGPSYEQYF,TGTGCCAGCAGGCCAGGTCCCTCCTACGAGCAGTACTTC,-,TRBJ2-7,TRBV6-5,-
CSVDVYWGSNTEAFF,TGCAGCGTTGACGTATACTGGGGCAGCAACACTGAAGCTTTCTTT,few,TRBJ1-1,TRBV29-1,-
CASSLRQIYGYTF,TGTGCCAGCAGTTTACGACAGATCTATGGCTACACCTTC,-,TRBJ1-2,TRBV28,-
CASSLIPRAGETQYF,TGTGCCAGCAGCTTAATACCGCGAGCGGGGGAGACCCAGTACTTC,-,TRBJ2-5,TRBV7-6,TRBD2
CASSLVSSGSADTQYF,TGTGCCAGCAGCTTGGTGTCTAGCGGGAGTGCAGATACGCAGTATTTT,-,TRBJ2-3,TRBV5-4,TRBD2
CASSRTGNYGYTF,TGCGCCAGCAGTCGGACAGGGAACTATGGCTACACCTTC,-,TRBJ1-2,TRBV10-2,TRBD1